The sequence of this T cell receptor (beta chain) was determined in a study of blood T cell repertoires in COVID-19. Across the study: Sources were T cells, B-cell-depleted T cells, or PBMCs; the material itself was cDNA or gDNA.

The CDR3 length is 15 residues. V dropped 5 bases and J dropped 0; count of bases not matched to a gene: 1. CDR1 and CDR2 from the germline V gene are MNHEY and SVGAGI. Authors' methods: Nucleated cell number was recorded as an estimate derived from reference gene primer amplification. The assay was immunoSEQ multiplex PCR, and TCRdb's table has in-frame clones only and misses some. V and J calls and clone size come straight from that table; D and trimming were deduced from the DNA. The sample has approximately 220,000 clones, around 90% seen once. The TCR comes from a man aged 55 to 70 with acute or convalescent COVID-19. The chain uses TRBV6-5 and TRBJ2-6, with TRBD1 matching 7 bases. Material: peripheral blood. The CDR3 region is CASSRDSSGANVLTF. DNA for the CDR3: TGTGCCAGCAGTCGGGACAGCTCTGGGGCCAACGTCCTGACTTTC.